The 17 T cell receptor beta chains below were found in one sample sequenced in a study of cytomegalovirus exposure and HLA in healthy donors (dated by TCRdb to 2016 to 2017). Libraries were made using the immunoSEQ multiplex PCR assay. A mixture of 60 forward primers for TCR Vbeta segments and 13 reverse primers for TCR Jbeta segments was used in the multiplex PCR. The table was pulled from immuneACCESS by TCRdb, which kept in-frame rearrangements only. Such tables lose some clones; where checked, under half of the loss comes from unresolved V genes, and the rest has no known cause. The sample table on file contains 150,000 or so clones. 1.5% to 2% of the sample is taken by the ten largest. The sample taken for sequencing was PBMCs. These receptor sequences come from a woman in her forties or fifties in good health and CMV-seronegative.

CDR3 DNA: TGTGCCAGCAGTGCCCTCCCAGGGGGCAATGAGCAGTTCTTC. It is translated as CASSALPGGNEQFF. This chain connects TRBV2 to TRBJ2-1; TRBD1 matches at 7 bases. J gave up 6 bases and V 4 bases, and 6 bases lay outside the gene matches. Germline CDR1 and CDR2: SNHLY and FYNNEI. The CDR3 consists of 14 residues.

The V call is TRBV5-1, the J call TRBJ2-1; tentatively, D is TRBD1 (5 bases). The V end lost 1 base, the J end lost 8 bases, and 13 bases lay between the germline ends. Germline values: CDR1 SGHRS, CDR2 YFSETQ. The CDR3 length is 14 residues. The DNA of the CDR3 is TGCGCCAGCAGCTTGCAACAGGTCTCAGATGAGCAGTTCTTC. Protein: CASSLQQVSDEQFF.

The rearrangement uses TRBV18 and TRBJ1-4; 7 bases are a match to TRBD1. Losses at the gene ends were 3 bases for V and 2 bases for J; bases not matched to a gene: 0. CDR3 size: 14 residues. Germline CDR1 reads KGHSH; CDR2 reads LQKENI. CDR3 protein: CASSPGQTNEKLFF. CDR3 DNA sequence: TGTGCCAGCTCACCGGGACAGACTAATGAAAAACTGTTTTTT. The variable domain in full, with the rest retrieved from reference TRBV18 and TRBJ1-4, is NAGVMQNPRHLVRRRGQEARLRCSPMKGHSHVYWYRQLPEEGLKFMVYLQKENIIDESGMPKERFSAEFPKEGPSILRIQQVVRGDSAAYFCASSPGQTNEKLFFGSGTQLSVL.

The chain employs TRBV10-3 and TRBJ2-5; 7 bases are a match to TRBD2. CDR1 ENHRY and CDR2 SYGVKD come from the germline V gene. The V gene end was trimmed by 9 bases and the J gene end by 3 bases; junction bases not matched to a gene: 1. This CDR3 spans 11 amino acids. The CDR3 DNA reads TGTGCCATACGGGGGGAAGAGACCCAGTACTTC. Translating it yields CAIRGEETQYF.

The chain recombines TRBV9 with TRBJ1-1, with 7 bases fitting TRBD1. CDR3 length: 15 amino acids. Unmatched junction bases numbered 6, after V lost 0 bases and J lost 4 bases. Germline CDR1 and CDR2: SGDLS and YYNGEE. The DNA of the CDR3 is TGTGCCAGCAGCGTAGCTCCCCACAGGGGCACTGAAGCTTTCTTT. As protein: CASSVAPHRGTEAFF.

The gene calls are TRBV27 and TRBJ2-1; TRBD2 matches 13 bases. With V trimmed by 5 bases and J by 1 base, 11 bases remained unmatched. Germline CDR1 reads MNHEY; CDR2 reads SMNVEV (reference sequence). CDR3 size: 19 residues. CDR3 sequence reads: CASSKRGLAGVGSYNEQFF. In DNA, the CDR3 is TGTGCCAGCAGTAAGAGAGGACTAGCGGGAGTGGGTTCCTACAATGAGCAGTTCTTC.

The chain combines TRBV19 with TRBJ1-5; the D gene is possibly TRBD1 (5 bases). V lost 7 bases and J 0 bases, leaving 10 bases between the germline ends. Per germline, CDR1 LNHDA and CDR2 SQIVND (reference sequence). This CDR3 has 14 amino acids. The CDR3: CASKDRNSNQPQHF. In DNA form, the CDR3 reads TGTGCCAGTAAAGACAGAAATAGCAATCAGCCCCAGCATTTT.

The chain joins TRBV15 to TRBJ2-7, with 12 bases that match TRBD2. V was pared by 4 bases and J by 2 bases, with 6 bases of the junction left unmatched. The length of the CDR3 is 16 residues. Germline CDR1 and CDR2: LNHNV and YYDKDF (reference sequence). CDR3 sequence: CATSTRTSGDPYEQYF. In nucleotides, the CDR3 is TGTGCCACCAGCACGAGGACTAGCGGGGACCCCTACGAGCAGTACTTC.

The chain carries TRBV2 and TRBJ1-1; the D gene is possibly TRBD1 (6 bases). The V and J ends lost 4 bases and 0 bases respectively, with 12 bases between them. Germline CDR1 reads SNHLY; CDR2 reads FYNNEI. The CDR3 spans 15 residues. CDR3: CASSVNRVVNTEAFF. The CDR3 DNA is TGTGCCAGCAGTGTGAACAGGGTCGTGAACACTGAAGCTTTCTTT.

J is TRBJ2-2 and V is TRBV28; 7 bases line up with TRBD2. The length of the CDR3 is 14 residues. The germline CDR1 and CDR2 sequences are MDHEN and SYDVKM. The J segment lost 7 bases and the V segment lost 7 bases, leaving 9 bases of the junction unmatched. The CDR3, as DNA: TGTGCCAGCATCGGGCGGGAGCGCCGCGGGGAGCTGTTTTTT. Its protein is CASIGRERRGELFF.

The chain recombines TRBV30 with TRBJ1-1; maybe TRBD1 (5 bases). Trimming pared 2 bases from V and 4 bases from J, leaving 14 bases between. In germline, CDR1 is GTSNPN, CDR2 SVGIG (reference sequence). The CDR3 runs 14 residues. CDR3 residues: CAWSPWGDSTEAFF. CDR3 DNA sequence: TGTGCCTGGAGTCCCTGGGGCGACAGCACTGAAGCTTTCTTT.

The chain employs TRBV30 and TRBJ1-4, with a possible D match to TRBD1 (5 bases). The CDR3 runs to 14 residues. V lost 4 bases and J lost 0, with 9 bases in between. The V gene's germline CDR1 is GTSNPN and CDR2 SVGIG (reference sequence). The CDR3 protein is CAWTGVATNEKLFF. CDR3 nucleotides: TGTGCCTGGACGGGGGTTGCAACTAATGAAAAACTGTTTTTT. The full variable domain, with the rest looked up from reference TRBV30 and TRBJ1-4, is SQTIHQWPATLVQPVGSPLSLECTVEGTSNPNLYWYRQAAGRGLQLLFYSVGIGQISSEVPQNLSASRPQDRQFILSSKKLLLSDSGFYLCAWTGVATNEKLFFGSGTQLSVL.

The chain combines TRBV28 with TRBJ2-7; D unclear. Looked up from germline, CDR1 is MDHEN and CDR2 is SYDVKM. The CDR3 is 13 amino acids. V lost 7 bases to trimming and J lost 5 bases, with 15 bases between them. The CDR3 DNA reads TGTGCCAGCACCCCCCCATTGGGCCACGAGCAGTACTTC. Protein: CASTPPLGHEQYF.

The DNA of the CDR3 is TGTGCCAGCAGCCCTGACGGAGTCTACGAGCAGTACTTC. It codes for CASSPDGVYEQYF. V is TRBV7-9 and J is TRBJ2-7; D call uncertain. Deletions cut 5 bases from V and 3 bases from J, with 11 bases between. This CDR3 has 13 residues. Germline V gives CDR1 SEHNR, CDR2 FQNEAQ (reference sequence).

The chain joins TRBV6-1 to TRBJ2-7; 8 positions agree with TRBD2. The CDR3 runs 17 residues. The junction had 9 bases not matched to a gene; V was cut back by 0 bases and J by 2 bases. Germline V lookup: CDR1 MNHNS, CDR2 SASEGT. The CDR3 nucleotides are TGTGCCAGCAGTGAAGCAAGGGCCTCGGGGGGGACCTACGAGCAGTACTTC. Translating it yields CASSEARASGGTYEQYF.

The genes are TRBV10-3 and TRBJ2-2, with D perhaps TRBD1 (6 bases). Trimming removed 5 bases from V and 1 base from J, with 17 bases in between. Germline CDR1 is ENHRY and CDR2 is SYGVKD. The CDR3 consists of 17 residues. The CDR3 nucleotides are TGTGCCATCAGTCGGACAGCCTTCCTTTTGAACACCGGGGAGCTGTTTTTT. Protein sequence: CAISRTAFLLNTGELFF.

The chain recombines TRBV30 with TRBJ2-1; D remains unclear. Germline CDR1 reads GTSNPN; CDR2 reads SVGIG (reference sequence). Trimming cost V 0 bases and J 7 bases, with 16 bases left between them. The CDR3 length is 15 residues. The CDR3 DNA reads as TGTGCCTGGAGTGTACGGTTGTACCCTTTTAATGAGCAGTTCTTC. Protein: CAWSVRLYPFNEQFF.